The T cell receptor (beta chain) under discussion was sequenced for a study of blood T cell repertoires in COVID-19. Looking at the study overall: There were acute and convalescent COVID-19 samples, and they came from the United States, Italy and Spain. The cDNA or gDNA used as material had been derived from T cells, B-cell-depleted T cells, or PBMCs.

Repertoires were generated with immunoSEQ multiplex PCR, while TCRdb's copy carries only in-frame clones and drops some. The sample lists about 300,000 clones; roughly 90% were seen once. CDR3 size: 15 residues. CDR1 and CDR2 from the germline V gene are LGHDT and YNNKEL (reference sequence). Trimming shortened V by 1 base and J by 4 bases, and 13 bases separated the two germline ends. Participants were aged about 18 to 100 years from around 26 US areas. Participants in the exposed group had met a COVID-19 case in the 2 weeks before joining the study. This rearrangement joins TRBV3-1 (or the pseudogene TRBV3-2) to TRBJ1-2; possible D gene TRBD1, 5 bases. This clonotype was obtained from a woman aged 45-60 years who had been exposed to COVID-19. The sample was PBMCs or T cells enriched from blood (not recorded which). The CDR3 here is CASSQAPTAGYGYTF. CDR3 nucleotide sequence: TGTGCCAGCAGCCAAGCCCCGACAGCAGGCTATGGCTACACCTTC.